Below are 3 T cell receptor beta chains sequenced from a single sample in a study of blood T cell repertoires in COVID-19. Generated by immunoSEQ multiplex PCR, the TCRdb table keeps only in-frame clones and is missing some. The repertoire has over 60,000 clones, roughly nine tenths of them found once; the top ten carry 8.9%. The sample comprised peripheral blood. The receptor source for this set is a man older than 75 with acute or convalescent COVID-19.

The chain has TRBV7-8 and TRBJ2-7; 9 positions match TRBD1. This CDR3 has 14 amino acids. Germline CDR1 SGHVS, CDR2 FQNEAQ. J gave up 2 bases and V 6 bases, and 5 bases lay outside the gene matches. The CDR3 bases are TGTGCCAGCAGTGTTGGGACAGGGACCTACGAGCAGTACTTC. Encoded protein: CASSVGTGTYEQYF. The full variable domain, completed using reference TRBV7-8 and TRBJ2-7, is GAGVSQSPRYKVAKRGQDVALRCDPISGHVSLFWYQQALGQGPEFLTYFQNEAQLDKSGLPSDRFFAERPEGSVSTLKIQRTQQEDSAVYLCASSVGTGTYEQYFGPGTRLTVT.

DNA of the CDR3: TGTGCCAGCAGCCAAGATCGGCAGGGCTATAGAAACACCATATATTTT. Protein product: CASSQDRQGYRNTIYF. The gene calls are TRBV14 and TRBJ1-3, with a weak D call TRBD1 (5 bases). The CDR3 consists of 16 residues. Germline loops: CDR1 SGHDN, CDR2 FVKESK. Trimming took off 0 bases at V and 5 bases at J, with 14 bases between the two ends.

The rearrangement joins TRBV19 to TRBJ2-7, with 9 positions matching TRBD1. The CDR3 is 15 residues long. Germline V gene lookup returns CDR1 LNHDA and CDR2 SQIVND (reference sequence). V dropped 3 bases and J dropped 5; count of bases not matched to a gene: 8. DNA of the CDR3: TGTGCCAGTAGTATTCTTGGGACAGGGTCCCACGAGCAGTACTTC. Amino acid sequence: CASSILGTGSHEQYF.